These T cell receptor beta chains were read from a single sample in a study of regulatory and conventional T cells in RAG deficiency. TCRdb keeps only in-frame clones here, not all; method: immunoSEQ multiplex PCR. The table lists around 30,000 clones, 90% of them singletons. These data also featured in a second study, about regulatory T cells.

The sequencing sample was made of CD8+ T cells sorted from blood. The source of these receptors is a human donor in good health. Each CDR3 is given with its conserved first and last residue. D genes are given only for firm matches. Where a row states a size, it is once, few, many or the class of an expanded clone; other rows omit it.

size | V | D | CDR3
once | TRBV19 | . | CASSITFSNTEAFF
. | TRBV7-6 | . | CASSLAEVLGGTDTQYF
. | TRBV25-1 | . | CASSDPGAYYGYTF
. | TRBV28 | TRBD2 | CASNSGGGGDTQYF
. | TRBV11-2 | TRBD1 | CASSAPGQINNEQFF
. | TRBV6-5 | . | CASSPAEGDGELFF
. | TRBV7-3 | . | CASSLGGGEQYF
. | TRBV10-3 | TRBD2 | CAISGSGVGETQYF
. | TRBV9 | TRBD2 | CASGLAGNTGELFF
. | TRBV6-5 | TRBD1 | CASSYTPRTGWTEAFF
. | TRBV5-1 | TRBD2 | CASSPTSGIALYNEQFF
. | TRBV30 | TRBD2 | CAVEGLADYNEQFF
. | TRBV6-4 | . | CASSPPDTGF
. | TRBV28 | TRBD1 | CASNLVGGNSPLHF
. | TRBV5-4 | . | CASSPLGANYGYTF
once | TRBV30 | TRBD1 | CAWSDDRGGGTEAFF
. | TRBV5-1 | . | CASSLAGVETEAFF
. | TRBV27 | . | CASSSKRTESNQPQHF
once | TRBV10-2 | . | CASSEPRDTYNEQFF
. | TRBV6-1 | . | CASSERSYEQYF
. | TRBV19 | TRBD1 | CASSIDRGVSPLHF
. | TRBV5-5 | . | CASSWDVADTQYF
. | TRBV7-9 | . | CASSSAIPNTRELFF
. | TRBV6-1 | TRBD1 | CASSMGQGSYGYTF
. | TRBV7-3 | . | CASSSTKDGPYRYTF
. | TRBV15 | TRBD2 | CATSRDGLAGRNEQYF
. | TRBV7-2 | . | CASSLVVAGAEQYF
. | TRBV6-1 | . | CASSEVAGQINEKLFF
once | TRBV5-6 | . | CASSFQGFNEQYF
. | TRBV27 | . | CASSFGPPPTDTQYF
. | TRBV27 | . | CASSLGGLNYEQYF
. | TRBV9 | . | CASSEGEVPLAETQYF
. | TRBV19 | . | CASSTTGSPGNTIYF
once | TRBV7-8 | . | CASSLVEWEQYF
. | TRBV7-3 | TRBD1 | CASSPYGQGAKDTEAFF
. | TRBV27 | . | CASSLRGVETQYF
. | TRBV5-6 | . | CASSSSAPPDRTNQPQHF
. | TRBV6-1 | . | CASSISDTEAFF
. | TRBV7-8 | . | CASSLDGGVNYGYTF
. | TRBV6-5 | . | CASRPSGGHTGELFF
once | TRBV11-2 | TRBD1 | CASSLARGQWETQYF
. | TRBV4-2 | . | CASSQASGGTERGGYTF
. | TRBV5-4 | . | CASSLTGYSYEQYF
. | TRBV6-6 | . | CASCGTPYNEQFF
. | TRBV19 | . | CASIPPAGSNEQFF
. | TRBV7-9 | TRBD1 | CASSGGTGHEQFF
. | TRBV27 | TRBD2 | CASSFTGGNTGELFF
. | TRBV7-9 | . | CASSGLGDTQYF
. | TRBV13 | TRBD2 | CASSGPSGGGLNEQFF
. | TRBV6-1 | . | CASSEPWTDNTYEQYF
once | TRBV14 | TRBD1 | CASSHPTGDGYTF
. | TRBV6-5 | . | CASSSRPPTNEKLFF
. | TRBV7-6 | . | CASSLERPAATWSGSTDTQYF
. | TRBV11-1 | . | CASSLGKPQMGQGDGYTF
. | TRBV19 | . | CASSIGGRNTEAFF